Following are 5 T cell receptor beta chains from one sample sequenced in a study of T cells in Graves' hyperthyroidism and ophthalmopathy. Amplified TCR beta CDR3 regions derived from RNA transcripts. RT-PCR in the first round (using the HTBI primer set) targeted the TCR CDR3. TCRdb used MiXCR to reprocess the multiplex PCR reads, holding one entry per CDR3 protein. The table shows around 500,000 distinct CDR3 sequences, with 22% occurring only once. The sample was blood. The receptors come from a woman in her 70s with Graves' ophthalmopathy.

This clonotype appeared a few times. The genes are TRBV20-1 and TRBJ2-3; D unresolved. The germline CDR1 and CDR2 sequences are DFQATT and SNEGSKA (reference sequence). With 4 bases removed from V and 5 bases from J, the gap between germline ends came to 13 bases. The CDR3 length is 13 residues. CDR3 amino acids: CSAISDTGDTQYF. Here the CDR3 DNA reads TGCAGTGCTATTTCGGATACGGGAGATACGCAGTATTTT.

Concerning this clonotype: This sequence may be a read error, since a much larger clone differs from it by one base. The CDR3 protein is CAGSYGPGLTIRPQHF. The CDR3 DNA sequence: TGTGCCGGCAGTTACGGTCCGGGACTCACAATTCGGCCCCAGCATTTT. The rearrangement uses TRBV6-5 and TRBJ1-5, with TRBD1 as a possible D gene (5 bases). The CDR3 consists of 16 residues. Germline V gene lookup returns CDR1 MNHEY and CDR2 SVGAGI.

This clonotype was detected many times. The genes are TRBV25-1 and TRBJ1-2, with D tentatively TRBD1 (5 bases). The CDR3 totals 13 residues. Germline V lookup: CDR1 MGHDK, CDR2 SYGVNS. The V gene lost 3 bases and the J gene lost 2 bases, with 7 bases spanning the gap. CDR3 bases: TGTGCCAGCAGTGAGGGGGGAAACTATGGCTACACCTTC. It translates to CASSEGGNYGYTF.

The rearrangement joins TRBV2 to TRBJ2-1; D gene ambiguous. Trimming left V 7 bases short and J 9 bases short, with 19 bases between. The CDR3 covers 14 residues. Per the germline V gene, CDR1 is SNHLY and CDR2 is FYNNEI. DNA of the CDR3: TGTGCCAGCAAGGTTGGCCGGCGCCCAGGTGAGCAGTTCTTC. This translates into CASKVGRRPGEQFF.

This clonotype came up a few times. In DNA, the CDR3 is TGCAGTGCCATACCCGGGACAGGGTACTATGGCTACACCTTC. Encoded protein: CSAIPGTGYYGYTF. The V and J genes are TRBV20-1 and TRBJ1-2; 9 bases line up with TRBD1. Trimming cost V 6 bases and J 3 bases; bases outside gene matches: 8. CDR3 size: 14 residues. Germline assignment: CDR1 DFQATT and CDR2 SNEGSKA (reference sequence).